This passage covers 23 T cell receptor beta chains from one sample sequenced in a study of blood T cell repertoires in COVID-19 (dated by TCRdb to 2020 to 2021). The method behind the library was the immunoSEQ multiplex PCR assay. Held by TCRdb, this immuneACCESS table contains in-frame sequences only and omits some clones. Under half of the omission traces to an unresolved V gene where checked; the cause of the rest is unknown. This sample has under 200,000 clones in its table, and around 90% of those were observed once. The top ten clones comprise 5.5% to 7% of the sample. The sequenced material came from peripheral blood. All receptors come from a man aged 40-55 years with active or convalescent COVID-19.

This chain links TRBV14 with TRBJ1-6, with D possibly matching TRBD1 (5 bases). The V and J ends lost 3 bases and 6 bases respectively, with 9 bases between them. This CDR3 is built from 14 residues. Germline CDR1 reads SGHDN; CDR2 reads FVKESK. The CDR3 DNA sequence: TGTGCCAGCAGCCAGGGGCTGGGTAATTCACCCCTCCACTTT. Protein: CASSQGLGNSPLHF.

The chain recombines TRBV5-5 with TRBJ2-7; 9 bases align to TRBD1. CDR3 size: 16 residues. Germline V CDR1 and CDR2: SGHKS, YYEKEE (reference sequence). Trimming cost V 4 bases and J 1 base; bases outside gene matches: 9. The CDR3 DNA reads as TGTGCCAGCAGCCCCGCTCGGGGGACAGGGTCCTACGAGCAGTACTTC. This encodes CASSPARGTGSYEQYF. The complete variable domain, with remaining parts taken from reference TRBV5-5 and TRBJ2-7, reads DAGVTQSPTHLIKTRGQQVTLRCSPISGHKSVSWYQQVLGQGPQFIFQYYEKEERGRGNFPDRFSARQFPNYSSELNVNALLLGDSALYLCASSPARGTGSYEQYFGPGTRLTVT.

V gene TRBV20-1 combines with J gene TRBJ1-1; D call uncertain. The CDR3 covers 11 residues. The germline gives CDR1 DFQATT, CDR2 SNEGSKA (reference sequence). With 3 bases removed from V and 7 bases from J, the gap between germline ends came to 9 bases. The CDR3 region is CSARAEIEAFF. For the CDR3, the DNA is TGCAGTGCTAGGGCAGAAATTGAAGCTTTCTTT.

The gene calls are TRBV19 and TRBJ1-2; a weak D match, TRBD1 (6 bases). Germline-derived CDR1 and CDR2 are LNHDA and SQIVND (reference sequence). CDR3 length: 13 amino acids. Between the trimmed V and J ends, which lost 5 bases and 3 bases, there was a span of 10 bases. The CDR3 region has the DNA TGTGCCAGTAGTGACGGACAGTACTATGGCTACACCTTC. Amino acids: CASSDGQYYGYTF.

This chain uses TRBV18 with TRBJ1-2; TRBD1 agrees at 7 bases. Unmatched junction bases numbered 6, after V lost 3 bases and J lost 5 bases. The CDR3 has 14 amino acids. Germline V gene sequence: CDR1 KGHSH, CDR2 LQKENI. The CDR3 bases are TGTGCCAGCTCACCCGGCGGGACAGATTATGGCTACACCTTC. Translating it yields CASSPGGTDYGYTF. Full variable domain (remainder filled in from reference TRBV18 and TRBJ1-2): NAGVMQNPRHLVRRRGQEARLRCSPMKGHSHVYWYRQLPEEGLKFMVYLQKENIIDESGMPKERFSAEFPKEGPSILRIQQVVRGDSAAYFCASSPGGTDYGYTFGSGTRLTVV.

The count of this clone is one. This chain joins TRBV30 and TRBJ1-6; D is unclear. V gave up 3 bases and J gave up 0 bases, with 21 bases separating them. Germline lookup yields CDR1 GTSNPN and CDR2 SVGIG (reference sequence). The CDR3 totals 19 residues. CDR3 protein: CAWSPTLVKYSSYNSPLHF. In DNA, the CDR3 is TGTGCCTGGAGCCCAACACTGGTGAAGTACAGCTCCTATAATTCACCCCTCCACTTT.

This chain connects TRBV18 to TRBJ1-1, with 10 positions matching TRBD1. Germline V gene data show CDR1 as KGHSH and CDR2 as LQKENI. V trimming: 0 bases; J trimming: 4 bases; junction bases outside the gene matches: 5. The CDR3 consists of 16 residues. In DNA form, the CDR3 reads TGTGCCAGCTCACCACCGGGACAGGGGCGTTTCACTGAAGCTTTCTTT. This codes for CASSPPGQGRFTEAFF. Drawing the rest from reference TRBV18 and TRBJ1-1, the complete variable domain is NAGVMQNPRHLVRRRGQEARLRCSPMKGHSHVYWYRQLPEEGLKFMVYLQKENIIDESGMPKERFSAEFPKEGPSILRIQQVVRGDSAAYFCASSPPGQGRFTEAFFGQGTRLTVV.

The rearrangement joins TRBV7-9 to TRBJ1-1; D call uncertain. Germline-derived CDR1 and CDR2 are SEHNR and FQNEAQ (reference sequence). The V gene lost 7 bases and the J gene lost 4 bases, with 19 bases spanning the gap. This CDR3 has 15 amino acids. CDR3 sequence: CASTLGSGLGTEAFF. CDR3 coding DNA: TGTGCCAGCACCCTGGGCAGTGGGCTCGGCACTGAAGCTTTCTTT.

The V call is TRBV3-1 (or the pseudogene TRBV3-2), the J call TRBJ2-1; 9 bases align to TRBD2. Per germline, CDR1 LGHDT and CDR2 YNNKEL (reference sequence). The CDR3 has 15 residues. V trimming: 1 base; J trimming: 6 bases; junction bases outside the gene matches: 4. The CDR3 nucleotides read TGTGCCAGCAGCCAAGCAAGCGGGGGGACCAATGAGCAGTTCTTC. Protein: CASSQASGGTNEQFF.

This chain's CDR3 is CASSLLGEATEQYF. DNA of the CDR3: TGCGCCAGCAGCTTGTTAGGGGAGGCCACCGAGCAGTACTTC. This sequence joins TRBV5-1 and TRBJ2-7; tentatively, D is TRBD2 (6 bases). The CDR3 loop spans 14 amino acids. V lost 1 base and J 6 bases, leaving 14 bases between the germline ends. In germline, CDR1 is SGHRS, CDR2 YFSETQ.

The genes are TRBV6-5 and TRBJ1-4, with D unclear. CDR3 length equals 13 residues. CDR1 MNHEY and CDR2 SVGAGI come from the germline V gene. V lost 6 bases and J lost 8, with 13 bases in between. As DNA, the CDR3 is TGTGCCAGCAGACTCGGTGGAGGGGAAAAACTGTTTTTT. Protein product: CASRLGGGEKLFF.

V and J are TRBV2 and TRBJ1-3; D is uncertain. In germline, CDR1 is SNHLY, CDR2 FYNNEI. CDR3 size: 15 residues. Trimming pared 9 bases from V and 1 base from J, leaving 16 bases between. CDR3 sequence: CASREKPRSGNTIYF. In nucleotides, the CDR3 is TGTGCCAGTCGCGAAAAACCCCGATCTGGAAACACCATATATTTT.

The V gene is TRBV19, the J gene TRBJ1-2; D remains unclear. The CDR3 is 13 amino acids. Deletions cut 5 bases from V and 4 bases from J, with 11 bases between. The germline gives CDR1 LNHDA, CDR2 SQIVND (reference sequence). This chain's CDR3 is CASSAEVGYGYTF. CDR3 coding DNA: TGTGCCAGTAGTGCGGAGGTAGGCTATGGCTACACCTTC.

The genes are TRBV19 and TRBJ2-2; 7 bases are shared with TRBD1. CDR3 length: 16 amino acids. Looked up from germline, CDR1 is LNHDA and CDR2 is SQIVND (reference sequence). The trim removed 3 bases at V and 0 bases at J, leaving 4 bases unmatched. The CDR3: CASSILDRSNTGELFF. The DNA for the CDR3 is TGTGCCAGTAGTATTCTGGACAGGTCGAACACCGGGGAGCTGTTTTTT.

This clone was detected once. V gene TRBV5-4 combines with J gene TRBJ2-1, with 11 nucleotides matching TRBD1. CDR3 length equals 15 residues. CDR1 and CDR2 (germline): SGHNT, YYREEE (reference sequence). V gave up 5 bases and J gave up 3 bases; unmatched junction bases: 4. CDR3 bases: TGTGCCAGCAGTCGGGACAGGGGGAACTACAATGAGCAGTTCTTC. This sequence encodes CASSRDRGNYNEQFF. The whole variable domain, filled in from reference TRBV5-4 and TRBJ2-1, reads ETGVTQSPTHLIKTRGQQVTLRCSSQSGHNTVSWYQQALGQGPQFIFQYYREEENGRGNFPPRFSGLQFPNYSSELNVNALELDDSALYLCASSRDRGNYNEQFFGPGTRLTVL.

The chain employs TRBV6-5 and TRBJ2-7; TRBD2 agrees at 12 bases. There are 14 residues in the CDR3. Germline CDR1 reads MNHEY; CDR2 reads SVGAGI. The junction had 4 bases not matched to a gene; V was cut back by 6 bases and J by 4 bases. The CDR3 loop is CASSLAGGVYEQYF. The CDR3 DNA is TGTGCCAGCAGCCTAGCGGGGGGGGTTTACGAGCAGTACTTC.

The V and J genes are TRBV19 and TRBJ2-1; D might be TRBD2 (5 bases). The V and J ends lost 6 bases and 1 base respectively, with 13 bases between them. CDR1 and CDR2 (germline): LNHDA, SQIVND (reference sequence). The CDR3 extends over 15 amino acids. The CDR3 sequence: CASSLAGISYNEQFF. The CDR3 DNA reads TGTGCCAGTAGCCTAGCCGGGATATCCTACAATGAGCAGTTCTTC.

The V call is TRBV15, the J call TRBJ1-3, with D unclear. Trimming left V 9 bases short and J 0 bases short, with 12 bases between. The CDR3 sequence is 14 residues long. The germline V gene has CDR1 LNHNV and CDR2 YYDKDF (reference sequence). CDR3 residues: CATGEASSGNTIYF. The CDR3 coding sequence is TGTGCCACAGGAGAAGCGAGCTCTGGAAACACCATATATTTT.

The chain recombines TRBV29-1 with TRBJ2-4; D unclear. V was cut by 4 bases and J by 0 bases, with 4 bases left in between. This CDR3 contains 12 residues. CDR1 SQVTM and CDR2 ANQGSEA come from the germline V gene. CDR3 sequence: CSVGLAKNIQYF. The DNA for the CDR3 is TGCAGCGTTGGACTAGCCAAAAACATTCAGTACTTC. Full variable domain (outside the CDR3, taken from reference TRBV29-1 and TRBJ2-4): SAVISQKPSRDICQRGTSLTIQCQVDSQVTMMFWYRQQPGQSLTLIATANQGSEATYESGFVIDKFPISRPNLTFSTLTVSNMSPEDSSIYLCSVGLAKNIQYFGAGTRLSVL.

This clone was counted only a few times. This sequence joins TRBV27 and TRBJ1-1, with 9 positions matching TRBD1. Germline CDR1 and CDR2: MNHEY and SMNVEV (reference sequence). The CDR3 totals 17 residues. The ends lost 4 bases at V and 0 bases at J; junction bases unmatched: 9. This chain's CDR3 is CASSSLTGTGLNTEAFF. CDR3 bases: TGTGCCAGCAGTTCCCTGACCGGGACAGGGCTGAACACTGAAGCTTTCTTT.

The chain employs TRBV19 and TRBJ2-7, with 8 bases aligning to TRBD2. Losses at the gene ends were 8 bases for V and 7 bases for J; bases not matched to a gene: 7. Germline V gives CDR1 LNHDA, CDR2 SQIVND (reference sequence). This CDR3 has 12 residues. CDR3 coding DNA: TGTGCCAGTGGATACCGCGGGGGGGAGCAGTACTTC. Translation: CASGYRGGEQYF.

The chain has TRBV24-1 and TRBJ2-7; the D gene is possibly TRBD2 (6 bases). Trimming left V 0 bases short and J 2 bases short, with 16 bases between. CDR3 length: 17 residues. Germline V CDR1 and CDR2: KGHDR, SFDVKD. The CDR3 coding sequence is TGTGCCACCAGTGATTTGCCGGCGGGGAGATTTGCCTACGAGCAGTACTTC. It yields the protein CATSDLPAGRFAYEQYF.

The chain joins TRBV11-2 to TRBJ2-1, with TRBD2 matching over 10 bases. The junction had 9 bases not matched to a gene; V was cut back by 7 bases and J by 9 bases. CDR1 is SGHAT, CDR2 FQNNGV, per germline. The CDR3 is 14 residues long. CDR3 sequence reads: CASKPGLASTEQFF. The CDR3 DNA reads as TGTGCCAGCAAACCGGGACTAGCGTCCACTGAGCAGTTCTTC.